The 32 T cell receptor beta chains in this list originate from one sample, sequenced in a study of shared clonotypes between healthy human individuals (TCRdb year 2020). To prepare the library, the immunoSEQ multiplex PCR assay was applied. The immuneACCESS repertoire file appears here via TCRdb, limited to in-frame rearrangements. These files lack a portion of the clones; in checked studies, under half of the deficit traces to unresolved V genes, and the cause of the others is not known. Here the sample has approximately 530,000 clones; 95% to 97% occur a single time. The leading ten clones occupy 0.055% to 0.075% of the sample. The sample was naive CD4+ T cells sorted from blood. The cell subset or site tag for this specimen amounts to: CD45RA+ positively selected. The receptors shown here come from a woman in her 30s in good health.

This sequence joins TRBV11-2 and TRBJ2-2; TRBD2 might be the D (6 bases). Germline CDR1 and CDR2: SGHAT and FQNNGV. The CDR3 spans 15 residues. The germline V and J ends were trimmed by 5 bases and 6 bases, with 16 bases remaining between them. For the CDR3, the DNA is TGTGCCAGCAGCCCCAGTCCGGGAGACCCCGGGGAGCTGTTTTTT. Translated: CASSPSPGDPGELFF.

CDR3: CASSLSANTEAFF. The DNA of the CDR3 is TGTGCCAGCAGTTTGTCAGCGAACACTGAAGCTTTCTTT. The chain has TRBV27 and TRBJ1-1; D not resolved. This CDR3 is built from 13 residues. Deletions cut 3 bases from V and 1 base from J, with 6 bases between. Germline CDR1 reads MNHEY; CDR2 reads SMNVEV (reference sequence).

In the case of this clone: The same CDR3 also results from other DNA sequences found in this sample. The chain has TRBV18 and TRBJ2-1; no clear D gene. CDR3 size: 14 residues. The germline V gene encodes CDR1 KGHSH and CDR2 LQKENI. V was clipped by 0 bases and J by 6 bases, with 9 bases between them. As DNA, the CDR3 is TGTGCCAGCTCACCACCCGGGCTAGTCAATGAGCAGTTCTTC. Protein product: CASSPPGLVNEQFF.

Regarding this clone: Other nucleotide sequences from this sample produce the same CDR3. The rearrangement links TRBV9 to TRBJ2-1, with unresolved D. Per the germline V gene, CDR1 is SGDLS and CDR2 is YYNGEE. Trimming left V 0 bases short and J 3 bases short, with 7 bases between. The CDR3 sequence is 14 residues long. CDR3 nucleotide sequence: TGTGCCAGCAGCGTAGCGGGCCTCTACAATGAGCAGTTCTTC. Protein sequence: CASSVAGLYNEQFF.

V gene TRBV11-3 combines with J gene TRBJ2-3; TRBD2 might be the D (6 bases). Trimming left V 1 base short and J 2 bases short, with 19 bases between. The germline V gene encodes CDR1 SGHNT and CDR2 YENEEA. This CDR3 is 18 amino acids long. The CDR3 sequence is CASSLGLYVGRDTDTQYF. The CDR3 DNA follows: TGTGCCAGCAGCTTAGGTCTTTATGTTGGGCGGGACACAGATACGCAGTATTTT.

The chain carries TRBV6-5 and TRBJ2-5; TRBD1 agrees at 8 bases. Gene TRBJ2-7 matches the end of the DNA better, so the J call may be wrong. Germline CDR1 reads MNHEY; CDR2 reads SVGAGI. CDR3 length equals 15 residues. CDR3 residues: CASSRGQGDTYEQYF. CDR3 nucleotides: TGTGCCAGCAGCCGAGGACAGGGTGACACCTACGAGCAGTACTTC.

V is TRBV19 and J is TRBJ2-7; a possible D gene is TRBD2 (6 bases). V was trimmed by 6 bases and J by 4 bases, leaving 13 bases between them. The CDR3 extends over 13 amino acids. In germline, CDR1 is LNHDA, CDR2 SQIVND (reference sequence). The DNA for the CDR3 is TGTGCCAGTAGAGCGGACGGGACTTACGAGCAGTACTTC. Amino acids: CASRADGTYEQYF.

This chain uses TRBV11-2 with TRBJ1-4; D unclear. V lost 5 bases and J lost 6, with 19 bases in between. Germline V gene sequence: CDR1 SGHAT, CDR2 FQNNGV. The CDR3 runs 16 residues. In DNA form, the CDR3 reads TGTGCCAGCAGCGAGGGATCGATCTTTGGGGATGAAAAACTGTTTTTT. Translated: CASSEGSIFGDEKLFF.

This clone was observed once. This chain uses TRBV4-1 with TRBJ2-2, with D unresolved. The V and J ends lost 11 bases and 7 bases respectively, with 20 bases between them. The CDR3 has 14 residues. The germline gives CDR1 MGHRA, CDR2 YSYEKL. The CDR3 loop is CASGRAVLIGELFF. The CDR3 nucleotides are TGCGCCTCCGGTCGGGCAGTCTTGATCGGGGAGCTGTTTTTT.

V and J are TRBV4-1 and TRBJ2-1, with D unresolved. The V end was cut by 0 bases, the J end by 0 bases, with 15 bases between. This CDR3 contains 18 residues. Germline V gene lookup returns CDR1 MGHRA and CDR2 YSYEKL. The CDR3 loop reads CASSQEGSTASSYNEQFF. For the CDR3, the DNA is TGCGCCAGCAGCCAAGAGGGTTCGACCGCCAGCTCCTACAATGAGCAGTTCTTC.

The V and J genes are TRBV30 and TRBJ1-1, with a weak D call TRBD1 (6 bases). Germline V gives CDR1 GTSNPN, CDR2 SVGIG (reference sequence). V lost 4 bases and J lost 5, with 14 bases in between. There are 13 residues in the CDR3. In DNA, the CDR3 is TGTGCCTGGACGGGCAGGGGCAGGACTGAAGCTTTCTTT. Residues: CAWTGRGRTEAFF.

This CDR3 reads CASSSTYEQYF. As DNA, the CDR3 is TGTGCCAGCAGTTCTACTTACGAGCAGTACTTC. The V gene is TRBV27, the J gene TRBJ2-7; D not certain. V was cut by 4 bases and J by 4 bases, with 5 bases left in between. Germline V gives CDR1 MNHEY, CDR2 SMNVEV (reference sequence). This CDR3 is built from 11 residues.

The chain carries TRBV10-3 and TRBJ2-1; TRBD2 aligns across 14 bases. The CDR3 runs 16 residues. CDR1 is ENHRY and CDR2 is SYGVKD in the germline V gene. The V gene end was trimmed by 4 bases and the J gene end by 5 bases; junction bases not matched to a gene: 4. The CDR3 sequence is CAISGRLAGGDNEQFF. The CDR3 nucleotides are TGTGCCATCAGTGGCCGACTAGCGGGAGGGGACAATGAGCAGTTCTTC.

V usage is TRBV5-1 and J usage is TRBJ2-5; no clear D gene. The end of the DNA is better explained by TRBJ2-7, so the J call may be wrong. Germline V gives CDR1 SGHRS, CDR2 YFSETQ. CDR3 length: 12 residues. The CDR3 spells CASSLDLGEQYF. The CDR3 DNA reads as TGCGCCAGCAGCTTGGACCTCGGCGAGCAGTACTTC.

The chain carries TRBV7-9 and TRBJ2-7; either TRBD1 or TRBD2 may supply D (6 bases each). The CDR3 runs 17 residues. Germline CDR1 and CDR2: SEHNR and FQNEAQ (reference sequence). V was cut by 2 bases and J by 3 bases, with 20 bases left in between. The CDR3 protein is CASSLTTPGAGFYEQYF. DNA of the CDR3: TGTGCCAGCAGCTTAACCACCCCGGGGGCAGGGTTCTACGAGCAGTACTTC.

This clone was found once. CDR3 residues: CASSIRGGGDEQFF. The CDR3 DNA reads TGTGCCAGTAGTATCCGGGGCGGCGGTGATGAGCAGTTCTTC. The genes are TRBV19 and TRBJ2-1; D possibly matches TRBD1 or TRBD2 (5 bases each). This CDR3 spans 14 amino acids. Germline V gene sequence: CDR1 LNHDA, CDR2 SQIVND (reference sequence). Between the trimmed V and J ends, which lost 3 bases and 8 bases, there was a span of 14 bases.

The count of this clone is one. The chain joins TRBV27 to TRBJ2-5, with 10 bases matching TRBD2. The assigned J gene may be wrong: the sequence end matches TRBJ2-7 better. This CDR3 region has 17 residues. Germline assignment: CDR1 MNHEY and CDR2 SMNVEV (reference sequence). CDR3 amino acids: CASSPTSGLVGSYEQYF. The CDR3 nucleotides read TGTGCCAGCAGTCCGACTAGCGGGCTGGTTGGTTCCTACGAGCAGTACTTC.

This chain uses TRBV18 with TRBJ2-7; D unclear. Germline assignment: CDR1 KGHSH and CDR2 LQKENI. The V end lost 3 bases, the J end lost 2 bases, and 11 bases lay between the germline ends. The CDR3 consists of 14 residues. The CDR3 region has the DNA TGTGCCAGCTCACCCCAGCTAGATCCCTACGAGCAGTACTTC. Translated, it gives CASSPQLDPYEQYF. The whole variable domain, filled in from reference TRBV18 and TRBJ2-7, reads NAGVMQNPRHLVRRRGQEARLRCSPMKGHSHVYWYRQLPEEGLKFMVYLQKENIIDESGMPKERFSAEFPKEGPSILRIQQVVRGDSAAYFCASSPQLDPYEQYFGPGTRLTVT.

J is TRBJ1-3 and V is TRBV28, with D possibly being TRBD1 (6 bases). The germline gives CDR1 MDHEN, CDR2 SYDVKM. CDR3 length: 15 amino acids. Between the trimmed V and J ends, which lost 7 bases and 2 bases, there was a span of 15 bases. The CDR3 DNA follows: TGTGCCAGCACCACTTCGTACAGGGCTGGAAACACCATATATTTT. Protein: CASTTSYRAGNTIYF.

The chain employs TRBV6-5 and TRBJ2-3; the D gene is possibly TRBD1 (6 bases). Per germline, CDR1 MNHEY and CDR2 SVGAGI. The V gene lost 6 bases and the J gene lost 1 base, with 11 bases spanning the gap. The CDR3 spans 14 residues. This CDR3 is CASSPKGGTDTQYF. The DNA for the CDR3 is TGTGCCAGCAGCCCCAAGGGGGGCACAGATACGCAGTATTTT.

The chain uses TRBV28 and TRBJ2-5; possibly TRBD1 for D (6 bases). The DNA matches TRBJ2-7 better at its end, which makes the J call doubtful. The length of the CDR3 is 15 residues. Per germline, CDR1 MDHEN and CDR2 SYDVKM. The CDR3 nucleotides read TGTGCCAGCAGCCTATCCAGGGGAAGGACCTACGAGCAGTACTTC. Translated: CASSLSRGRTYEQYF.

The V call is TRBV14, the J call TRBJ1-4, with D possibly matching TRBD1 (5 bases). The CDR3 is made up of 16 amino acids. CDR1 SGHDN and CDR2 FVKESK come from the germline V gene. The V and J ends lost 4 bases and 7 bases respectively, with 19 bases between them. In DNA, the CDR3 is TGTGCCAGCAGCCCCTCAGGACATTTCGAAGGTGAAAAACTGTTTTTT. Translation: CASSPSGHFEGEKLFF. Based on the CDR3 plus reference TRBV14 and TRBJ1-4, the full variable domain is EAGVTQFPSHSVIEKGQTVTLRCDPISGHDNLYWYRRVMGKEIKFLLHFVKESKQDESGMPNNRFLAERTGGTYSTLKVQPAELEDSGVYFCASSPSGHFEGEKLFFGSGTQLSVL.

V is TRBV2 and J is TRBJ2-5, with D perhaps assigned TRBD1 or TRBD2 (6 bases each). The V end was cut by 7 bases, the J end by 3 bases, with 15 bases between. CDR1 SNHLY and CDR2 FYNNEI come from the germline V gene. This CDR3 is built from 14 residues. CDR3 loop: CASKLAEGEETQYF. CDR3 nucleotides: TGTGCCAGCAAGTTAGCGGAGGGGGAAGAGACCCAGTACTTC.

This chain uses TRBV28 with TRBJ2-5, with TRBD1 matching over 10 bases. The germline V gene has CDR1 MDHEN and CDR2 SYDVKM. V lost 3 bases and J lost 0; bases outside the gene matches: 1. The CDR3 is 15 residues long. CDR3 residues: CASSLGQGYQETQYF. CDR3 sequence (DNA): TGTGCCAGCAGTTTGGGACAGGGGTACCAAGAGACCCAGTACTTC.

The chain joins TRBV9 to TRBJ1-5, with D possibly TRBD1 on 6 matching bases. Germline CDR1 reads SGDLS; CDR2 reads YYNGEE. Deletions cut 0 bases from V and 1 base from J, with 14 bases between. CDR3 length equals 17 residues. The CDR3 spells CASSVDGGAGSNQPQHF. CDR3 in DNA: TGTGCCAGCAGCGTAGATGGGGGGGCTGGAAGCAATCAGCCCCAGCATTTT.

The CDR3 DNA follows: TGTGCCAGCAGTTTATCGGCTAATGAAAAACTGTTTTTT. Protein sequence: CASSLSANEKLFF. V gene TRBV27 combines with J gene TRBJ1-4; D is ambiguous. V lost 0 bases to trimming and J lost 3 bases, with 2 bases between them. Germline V gene lookup returns CDR1 MNHEY and CDR2 SMNVEV (reference sequence). The CDR3 runs to 13 residues.

V and J are TRBV19 and TRBJ1-6; 8 nucleotides line up with TRBD1. The CDR3 runs to 13 residues. Germline V gives CDR1 LNHDA, CDR2 SQIVND (reference sequence). The junction had 5 bases not matched to a gene; V was cut back by 10 bases and J by 6 bases. The CDR3 spells CATGDRFNSPLHF. The CDR3 coding sequence is TGTGCCACCGGGGACAGGTTTAATTCACCCCTCCACTTT.

The chain combines TRBV19 with TRBJ1-1; D remains ambiguous. This CDR3 is built from 17 residues. Trimming took off 6 bases at V and 8 bases at J, with 28 bases between the two ends. Germline V lookup: CDR1 LNHDA, CDR2 SQIVND (reference sequence). Here the CDR3 DNA reads TGTGCCAGTAGCCAAGGATATTACCGGGTGAGGGCCCTAGAAGCTTTCTTT. Its protein is CASSQGYYRVRALEAFF.

The rearrangement uses TRBV18 and TRBJ2-5, with D perhaps matching TRBD1 (6 bases). The CDR3 runs 19 residues. CDR1 and CDR2 (germline): KGHSH, LQKENI. V was trimmed by 4 bases and J by 1 base, leaving 25 bases between them. CDR3 loop: CASSRVFVGPGALQETQYF. The CDR3 bases are TGTGCCAGCTCACGAGTTTTTGTTGGTCCAGGGGCCCTCCAAGAGACCCAGTACTTC. Filled out from reference TRBV18 and TRBJ2-5, the complete variable domain reads NAGVMQNPRHLVRRRGQEARLRCSPMKGHSHVYWYRQLPEEGLKFMVYLQKENIIDESGMPKERFSAEFPKEGPSILRIQQVVRGDSAAYFCASSRVFVGPGALQETQYFGPGTRLLVL.

The chain combines TRBV18 with TRBJ1-3; 10 bases map to TRBD1. The CDR3 is 16 residues long. With 2 bases clipped from V and 3 bases from J, the junction kept 4 bases outside the gene matches. CDR1 is KGHSH and CDR2 is LQKENI in the germline V gene. As DNA, the CDR3 is TGTGCCAGCTCACCAACGACAGGGGGCTTTGGAAACACCATATATTTT. It specifies CASSPTTGGFGNTIYF. Combining the CDR3 with reference TRBV18 and TRBJ1-3 gives the whole variable domain NAGVMQNPRHLVRRRGQEARLRCSPMKGHSHVYWYRQLPEEGLKFMVYLQKENIIDESGMPKERFSAEFPKEGPSILRIQQVVRGDSAAYFCASSPTTGGFGNTIYFGEGSWLTVV.

This rearrangement joins TRBV6-5 to TRBJ2-7, with 11 bases identical to TRBD2. V shed 2 bases, J shed 1 base, and the junction held 1 base outside the gene matches. This CDR3 has 15 amino acids. The V gene's germline CDR1 is MNHEY and CDR2 SVGAGI. The CDR3 loop reads CASSYRLAGSYEQYF. The CDR3 DNA reads TGTGCCAGCAGTTACAGACTAGCGGGATCCTACGAGCAGTACTTC.

This clone was detected only once. The rearrangement links TRBV7-9 to TRBJ2-7; 8 nucleotides agree with TRBD2. The CDR3 totals 14 residues. CDR1 and CDR2 from the germline V gene are SEHNR and FQNEAQ (reference sequence). Trimming took 3 bases from V and 9 from J; bases not matched to a gene: 10. The CDR3 sequence is CASSFTGGPEVQYF. Written as DNA, the CDR3 is TGTGCCAGCAGCTTTACGGGAGGGCCAGAGGTGCAGTACTTC. The entire variable domain, with the rest obtained from reference TRBV7-9 and TRBJ2-7, is as follows: DTGVSQNPRHKITKRGQNVTFRCDPISEHNRLYWYRQTLGQGPEFLTYFQNEAQLEKSRLLSDRFSAERPKGSFSTLEIQRTEQGDSAMYLCASSFTGGPEVQYFGPGTRLTVT.